This record concerns one TCR beta chain sequence. The antigen it recognizes is unknown. Base quality data are lacking; no much larger clone is found one base away. This sample was taken from a study of early T cells in non-severe SARS-CoV-2 infection (dated by TCRdb to about 2021). Looking at the study overall: TCR sequencing used bulk RNA from unsorted whole blood, so alpha and beta chains could not be paired.

What the authors observed across the whole study: Matching against VDJdb was skewed toward anti-spike CD8 responses, likely underestimated virus-specific expansions, and missed private and CD4 specificities.

Library creation used 5' RACE. Data came from a NextSeq 500. To correct for sequencing error and PCR bias, the TCR library protocol tagged individual cDNA molecules with unique molecular identifiers. Sequencing covered both TCR alpha and beta chains, and within each sample the abundances of alpha and beta sequences were tightly co-correlated. On the study's bioinformatics: Decombinator V4 was used to perform V gene, J gene and CDR3 annotation of TCR sequences. TCRs were defined as expanded if a significant change between any two time points was detected under a Poisson model with p below 0.0001. TCR abundances were normalised to the total number of TCRs sequenced per sample and were expressed as counts per million. TRAV1-2 paired with TRAJ12, TRAJ20 or TRAJ33 defined MAIT TCRs, while TRAV10 paired with TRAJ18 defined iNKT TCRs. VDJdb, accessed 1 November 2021, was searched for CMV, EBV and SARS-CoV-2 annotated TCRs, with TCRs annotated for multiple antigens excluded. TCRdb ran its own pipeline on the public reads, namely fastp trimming at Q25 and MiXCR clone calling, and kept in-frame beta chains. Identical CDR3 proteins give one entry, which carries the most common genes and DNA. The V and J calls, along with clone size, are taken from TCRdb and not from the paper's own processing. This sample holds roughly 100,000 distinct CDR3 sequences; roughly 13% were observed only once. About 6% of the sample is taken by the ten largest.

The study was a case-control design nested within a healthcare worker cohort in London, UK, with weekly nasopharyngeal swab PCR tests and blood sampling. Healthcare workers were recruited between 23 and 31 March 2020, during the week of the UK lockdown, and were followed weekly for up to about 16 weeks. The CDR3 measures 14 amino acids from cysteine to phenylalanine. Only the CDR3 region is kept as DNA, spanning 42 bases read in frame from base 1. Trimming costs V 5 bases and J 8 bases, and their ends lie 15 bases apart. The germline V gene encodes CDR1 SGHTA and CDR2 FQGNSA. The rearrangement combines TRBV7-2 with TRBJ1-4, with TRBD1 perhaps the D gene, on 6 matching bases. This clonotype was sampled from an adult who was a healthcare worker with PCR-confirmed SARS-CoV-2 infection or an uninfected control (not recorded which). Sequencing input: whole blood. Here is the DNA: TGTGCCAGCAGCCTTAGCAGGGGTTTCGAAAAACTGTTTTTT. It specifies CASSLSRGFEKLFF.